A selection of T cell receptor beta chains follows, all from one sample in a study of monozygotic twins with inflammatory bowel disease. TCRdb re-called the 5' RACE reads; one entry per CDR3 protein, DNA not given. The sample's table shows around 150,000 distinct CDR3 sequences. The sample comprised blood. Source of these receptors: a human donor with ulcerative colitis or Crohn's disease, or a healthy co-twin of an affected twin (not recorded which). The CDR3 runs from the conserved cysteine through the conserved F or W.

j_call cdr3_length v_call cdr3_aa
TRBJ2-3 15 TRBV12-3/TRBV12-4 CASSLGGLAADTQYF
TRBJ1-2 14 TRBV6-1 CASSPLRQQYGYTF
TRBJ2-6 14 TRBV5-1 CASSFSVGANVLTF
TRBJ1-4 14 TRBV5-5 CASSLLGGSEKLFF
TRBJ2-7 15 TRBV5-1 CASSTGRDRAEEQYF
TRBJ1-2 15 TRBV29-1 CSVLVPGQGGYGYTF
TRBJ2-2 15 TRBV20-1 CSARANRGGTGELFF
TRBJ2-5 17 TRBV7-2 CASSSWFRTGGKETQYF
TRBJ2-3 17 TRBV15 CAPAREGSGEITDTQYF
TRBJ2-5 15 TRBV24-1 CATSEPDRGQETQYF
TRBJ2-3 17 TRBV7-2 CASSLGVVRGGADTQYF
TRBJ1-6 16 TRBV5-1 CASSWRTGGSNSPLHF
TRBJ2-1 11 TRBV19 CASSIVLRQFF
TRBJ2-1 11 TRBV12-3/TRBV12-4 CASGPYNEQFF
TRBJ1-1 15 TRBV7-8 CASSLGVSGNTEAFF
TRBJ2-7 13 TRBV4-3 CASSQDRGHEQYF
TRBJ1-1 14 TRBV20-1 CSAYSATLNTEAFF
TRBJ1-5 12 TRBV7-9 CASSTDRQPQHF
TRBJ1-1 15 TRBV5-1 CASSPLGIRNTEAFF
TRBJ2-3 11 TRBV12-3/TRBV12-4 CASSLPDTQYF
TRBJ1-1 14 TRBV12-3/TRBV12-4 CASSRGVATAEAFF
TRBJ2-7 14 TRBV3-1 CASSPGEGSYEQYF
TRBJ2-3 14 TRBV24-1 CATRPNANTDTQYF
TRBJ2-5 16 TRBV18 CASRQGLPSYQETQYF
TRBJ2-2 17 TRBV5-1 CASSLNTPTGPAGELFF
TRBJ2-2 14 TRBV20-1 CSARRAGKTGELFF
TRBJ2-3 11 TRBV7-2 CASSPSGTQYF
TRBJ2-1 14 TRBV12-3/TRBV12-4 CASSPTGAIDEQFF
TRBJ2-1 16 TRBV12-3/TRBV12-4 CASSLLAGSLYNEQFF
TRBJ1-4 14 TRBV28 CASSSQDRAEKLFF
TRBJ1-5 16 TRBV20-1 CSARDGDGKDNQPQHF
TRBJ2-3 15 TRBV6-5 CASSSSGGARDTQYF
TRBJ2-3 14 TRBV28 CASRTGGQTDTQYF
TRBJ1-3 15 TRBV7-2 CASSLAGDPGNTIYF
TRBJ2-1 15 TRBV18 CASSLSGNVVNEQFF
TRBJ1-4 15 TRBV5-1 CASSSRDRGNEKLLF
TRBJ2-2 15 TRBV27 CASRSPGGGTGELFF
TRBJ2-7 14 TRBV20-1 CSAGRTGPTYEQYF
TRBJ1-1 13 TRBV5-1 CASSLSSSTEAFF
TRBJ2-1 16 TRBV5-1 CASSFSRGSSYNEQFF
TRBJ2-1 13 TRBV3-1 CASSPLAVNEQFF